This T cell receptor (beta chain) originates from a study of blood T cell repertoires in COVID-19. This clone occurred once. This table comes from immunoSEQ multiplex PCR, and its TCRdb copy is limited to in-frame clones, with some not included. Of fewer than 90,000 clones in the sample, approximately 90% are singletons; the top ten hold more than 6.5%. The V gene lost 4 bases and the J gene lost 1 base, with 19 bases spanning the gap. Per germline, CDR1 MNHEY and CDR2 SVGEGT. The CDR3 extends over 17 amino acids. The genes are TRBV6-2 or TRBV6-3 and TRBJ2-5, with D possibly TRBD1 on 6 matching bases. Sample: peripheral blood. This sequence was found in a woman aged 80 or over with active COVID-19. CDR3 residues: CASSFLPRGRGQETQYF. For the CDR3, the DNA is TGTGCCAGCAGTTTTCTCCCCAGGGGAAGGGGCCAAGAGACCCAGTACTTC.